This is a list of T cell receptor beta chains from one sample in a study of cytomegalovirus exposure and HLA in healthy donors. TCRdb's table, derived via immunoSEQ multiplex PCR, lists solely in-frame clones and lacks some. Of tens of thousands of clones in the sample, 70% to 80% are singletons; the top ten hold 20% to 25%. Material for sequencing was PBMCs. These receptors came from a woman aged 45-65 years in good health and CMV-seropositive. The CDR3 runs from the conserved cysteine through the conserved F or W. The D gene is left open where the match is weak. Rows may omit the clone size; those that give it use once, few, many or a size class.

size: -; J: TRBJ2-4; V: TRBV19; D: -; CDR3: CASSTRFSNIQYF; DNA: TGTGCCAGTAGTACCAGGTTTTCAAACATTCAGTACTTC
size: -; J: TRBJ1-6; V: TRBV30; D: -; CDR3: CAGGAYNSPLHF; DNA: TGTGCCGGAGGTGCCTATAATTCACCCCTCCACTTT
size: -; J: TRBJ1-4; V: TRBV10-1; D: -; CDR3: CASFHRRATNEKLFF; DNA: TGCGCCAGCTTCCATAGGCGGGCAACTAATGAAAAACTGTTTTTT
size: few; J: TRBJ2-1; V: TRBV4-1; D: -; CDR3: CASSQDGELKQFF; DNA: TGCGCCAGCAGCCAAGACGGGGAATTAAAGCAGTTCTTC
size: -; J: TRBJ2-3; V: TRBV4-1; D: TRBD1; CDR3: CASSQDVTGATDTQYF; DNA: TGCGCCAGCAGCCAAGATGTGACAGGGGCGACAGATACGCAGTATTTT
size: -; J: TRBJ1-2; V: TRBV23-1; D: TRBD1; CDR3: CARLKHQDRGGYGYTF; DNA: TGCGCCAGACTCAAACATCAGGACAGGGGCGGCTATGGCTACACCTTC
size: -; J: TRBJ2-5; V: TRBV5-4; D: TRBD1; CDR3: CASSLDIQGRQETQYF; DNA: TGTGCCAGCAGCTTGGACATACAGGGGCGACAAGAGACCCAGTACTTC
size: -; J: TRBJ1-5; V: TRBV15; D: -; CDR3: CATSSRGDQPQHF; DNA: TGTGCCACCAGCAGCCGGGGGGATCAGCCCCAGCATTTT
size: -; J: TRBJ2-3; V: TRBV5-1; D: -; CDR3: CASSLSGNGDTQYF; DNA: TGCGCCAGCAGCTTGTCCGGGAACGGAGATACGCAGTATTTT
size: -; J: TRBJ2-2; V: TRBV2; D: -; CDR3: CASSVQGIGNGELFF; DNA: TGTGCCAGCAGTGTACAGGGAATAGGGAACGGGGAGCTGTTTTTT
size: few; J: TRBJ2-1; V: TRBV6-1; D: TRBD2; CDR3: CASSEGTSGLQVNNEQFF; DNA: TGTGCCAGCAGCGAAGGGACTAGCGGCCTTCAAGTGAACAATGAGCAGTTCTTC
size: -; J: TRBJ2-1; V: TRBV5-1; D: -; CDR3: CASRQGGNEQFF; DNA: TGCGCCTCCAGACAGGGAGGCAATGAGCAGTTCTTC
size: -; J: TRBJ2-1; V: TRBV6-1; D: TRBD2; CDR3: CASSDPQSGGARNEQFF; DNA: TGTGCCAGCAGTGATCCCCAGAGCGGGGGGGCACGCAATGAGCAGTTCTTC
size: -; J: TRBJ1-4; V: TRBV13; D: TRBD1; CDR3: CASSSTGIGEKLFF; DNA: TGTGCCAGCAGCTCGACAGGGATTGGTGAAAAACTGTTTTTT
size: -; J: TRBJ2-4; V: TRBV19; D: -; CDR3: CASSLQGLLAKNIQYF; DNA: TGTGCCAGTAGTTTACAGGGTCTCCTAGCCAAAAACATTCAGTACTTC
size: -; J: TRBJ1-1; V: TRBV27; D: -; CDR3: CATTPGGRGTEAFF; DNA: TGTGCCACCACCCCGGGGGGCCGGGGGACTGAAGCTTTCTTT
size: -; J: TRBJ1-3; V: TRBV7-9; D: -; CDR3: CASQGGNTIYF; DNA: TGTGCCAGTCAGGGAGGAAACACCATATATTTT
size: -; J: TRBJ2-3; V: TRBV9; D: TRBD2; CDR3: CASSVRTSASTDTQYF; DNA: TGTGCCAGCAGCGTCCGGACTAGCGCAAGCACAGATACGCAGTATTTT
size: -; J: TRBJ2-7; V: TRBV2; D: -; CDR3: CASSPRGIYEQYF; DNA: TGTGCCAGCAGTCCGCGAGGGATCTACGAGCAGTACTTC
size: few; J: TRBJ1-2; V: TRBV5-6; D: TRBD1; CDR3: CASGRQGEDGYTF; DNA: TGTGCCAGCGGACGACAGGGGGAGGATGGCTACACCTTC
size: once; J: TRBJ1-1; V: TRBV9; D: TRBD1; CDR3: CASSPQGGNTEAFF; DNA: TGTGCCAGCAGCCCCCAGGGGGGGAACACTGAAGCTTTCTTT
size: -; J: TRBJ2-7; V: TRBV6-1; D: TRBD1; CDR3: CASSQGQGGYEQYF; DNA: TGTGCCAGCAGCCAAGGACAGGGGGGATACGAGCAGTACTTC
size: few; J: TRBJ2-1; V: TRBV6-4; D: -; CDR3: CASSDSRFLPSEQFF; DNA: TGTGCCAGCAGTGACTCCAGATTCCTCCCTAGTGAGCAGTTCTTC
size: -; J: TRBJ1-5; V: TRBV2; D: -; CDR3: CASKEGNQPQHF; DNA: TGTGCCAGCAAGGAGGGTAATCAGCCCCAGCATTTT
size: few; J: TRBJ1-1; V: TRBV5-1; D: -; CDR3: CASSPGYGASEAFF; DNA: TGCGCCAGCAGCCCCGGTTATGGAGCCTCTGAAGCTTTCTTT
size: -; J: TRBJ1-3; V: TRBV5-1; D: -; CDR3: CASSLWSGGASGNTIYF; DNA: TGCGCCAGCAGCTTGTGGTCCGGGGGGGCCTCTGGAAACACCATATATTTT
size: -; J: TRBJ1-1; V: TRBV29-1; D: -; CDR3: CSVEVIGVKGGAFF; DNA: TGCAGCGTTGAGGTTATAGGAGTCAAAGGGGGAGCTTTCTTT
size: few; J: TRBJ2-1; V: TRBV11-3; D: -; CDR3: CASSTGSYNEQFF; DNA: TGTGCCAGCAGCACAGGGAGCTACAATGAGCAGTTCTTC
size: few; J: TRBJ1-1; V: TRBV5-1; D: -; CDR3: CASSLGAGTEAFF; DNA: TGCGCCAGCAGCTTGGGGGCAGGGACTGAAGCTTTCTTT
size: once; J: TRBJ1-1; V: TRBV30; D: -; CDR3: CAWSYPWARAFF; DNA: TGTGCCTGGAGTTACCCGTGGGCTCGAGCTTTCTTT
size: -; J: TRBJ2-3; V: TRBV6-5; D: -; CDR3: CASSRGDTQYF; DNA: TGTGCCAGCAGTAGGGGGGATACGCAGTATTTT
size: once; J: TRBJ2-1; V: TRBV7-2; D: TRBD2; CDR3: CASSLQSSGGNEQFF; DNA: TGTGCCAGCAGCTTACAATCTAGCGGGGGGAATGAGCAGTTCTTC
size: -; J: TRBJ1-4; V: TRBV4-1; D: -; CDR3: CASSKQTRDTYNEKLFF; DNA: TGCGCCAGCAGTAAACAAACCCGGGACACCTACAATGAAAAACTGTTTTTT
size: -; J: TRBJ2-4; V: TRBV19; D: TRBD2; CDR3: CASSMRLAGAGKNIQYF; DNA: TGTGCCAGTAGTATGAGACTAGCGGGGGCTGGCAAAAACATTCAGTACTTC
size: -; J: TRBJ2-1; V: TRBV19; D: TRBD2; CDR3: CASSDASGRIHEQFF; DNA: TGTGCCAGTAGTGATGCTAGCGGGCGGATCCATGAGCAGTTCTTC
size: -; J: TRBJ2-2; V: TRBV27; D: -; CDR3: CASSFWKGLGGELFF; DNA: TGTGCCAGCAGTTTTTGGAAGGGGTTAGGCGGGGAGCTGTTTTTT
size: -; J: TRBJ2-3; V: TRBV19; D: -; CDR3: CASSMWQGADTQYF; DNA: TGTGCCAGTAGTATGTGGCAGGGTGCAGATACGCAGTATTTT
size: -; J: TRBJ2-7; V: TRBV11-2; D: -; CDR3: CASSPQLSSYEQYF; DNA: TGTGCCAGCAGCCCCCAGTTAAGCTCCTACGAGCAGTACTTC
size: -; J: TRBJ1-2; V: TRBV6-1; D: -; CDR3: CASSEASRNYGYTF; DNA: TGTGCCAGCAGTGAAGCATCGCGAAACTATGGCTACACCTTC
size: -; J: TRBJ2-2; V: TRBV11-2; D: TRBD1; CDR3: CASSPDRAAGELFF; DNA: TGTGCCAGCAGCCCGGACAGGGCGGCCGGGGAGCTGTTTTTT
size: once; J: TRBJ1-4; V: TRBV5-1; D: -; CDR3: CASSLNRRVNEKLFF; DNA: TGCGCCAGCAGCTTGAATCGACGGGTTAATGAAAAACTGTTTTTT
size: -; J: TRBJ2-6; V: TRBV19; D: -; CDR3: CASSIDPGAGANVLTF; DNA: TGTGCCAGTAGTATAGATCCGGGGGCTGGGGCCAACGTCCTGACTTTC
size: -; J: TRBJ2-1; V: TRBV19; D: -; CDR3: CASSNRGNEQFF; DNA: TGTGCCAGTAGTAATAGGGGTAATGAGCAGTTCTTC
size: -; J: TRBJ1-6; V: TRBV29-1; D: TRBD1; CDR3: CSILTGDNSPLHF; DNA: TGCAGCATATTGACAGGGGATAATTCACCCCTCCACTTT
size: -; J: TRBJ1-1; V: TRBV7-9; D: -; CDR3: CASSLLAQNTEAFF; DNA: TGTGCCAGCAGCTTACTGGCACAGAACACTGAAGCTTTCTTT
size: -; J: TRBJ2-2; V: TRBV19; D: -; CDR3: CASSIELANTGELFF; DNA: TGTGCCAGTAGTATAGAACTCGCGAACACCGGGGAGCTGTTTTTT
size: -; J: TRBJ1-1; V: TRBV5-1; D: -; CDR3: CASSPRGGPEAFF; DNA: TGCGCCAGCAGCCCCCGTGGGGGCCCTGAAGCTTTCTTT
size: -; J: TRBJ2-7; V: TRBV5-1; D: -; CDR3: CASSLHTYEQYF; DNA: TGCGCCAGCAGCTTGCACACCTACGAGCAGTACTTC
size: once; J: TRBJ1-2; V: TRBV5-6; D: TRBD1; CDR3: CASSLAGTGSREGYTF; DNA: TGTGCCAGCAGCTTGGCCGGGACAGGGTCGAGAGAGGGCTACACCTTC
size: once; J: TRBJ1-2; V: TRBV15; D: -; CDR3: CAAGAGYYGYTF; DNA: TGTGCCGCGGGGGCGGGGTACTATGGCTACACCTTC
size: -; J: TRBJ1-1; V: TRBV5-1; D: -; CDR3: CASSLKLNTEAFF; DNA: TGCGCCAGCAGCTTGAAGCTGAACACTGAAGCTTTCTTT
size: -; J: TRBJ1-1; V: TRBV4-1; D: -; CDR3: CASSQHTSAEAFF; DNA: TGCGCCAGCAGCCAACATACCAGCGCTGAAGCTTTCTTT